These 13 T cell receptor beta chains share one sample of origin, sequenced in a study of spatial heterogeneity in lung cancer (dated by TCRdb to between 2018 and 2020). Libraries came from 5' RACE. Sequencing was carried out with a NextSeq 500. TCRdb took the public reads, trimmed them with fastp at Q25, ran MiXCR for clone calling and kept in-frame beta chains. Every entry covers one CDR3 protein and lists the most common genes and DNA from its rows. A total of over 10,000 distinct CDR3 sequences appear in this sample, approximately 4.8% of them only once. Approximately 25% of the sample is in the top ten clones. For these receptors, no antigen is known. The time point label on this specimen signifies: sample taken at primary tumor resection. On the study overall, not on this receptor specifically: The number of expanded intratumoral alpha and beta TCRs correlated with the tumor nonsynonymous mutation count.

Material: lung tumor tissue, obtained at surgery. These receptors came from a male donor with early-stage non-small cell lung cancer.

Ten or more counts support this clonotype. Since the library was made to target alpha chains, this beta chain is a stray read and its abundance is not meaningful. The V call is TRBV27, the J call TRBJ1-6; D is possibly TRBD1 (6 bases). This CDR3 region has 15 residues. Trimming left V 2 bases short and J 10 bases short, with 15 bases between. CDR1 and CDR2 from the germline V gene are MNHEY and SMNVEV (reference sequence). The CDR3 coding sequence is TGTGCCAGCAGTTTAAGAGACAGGTTGGGGTCACCCCTCCACTTT. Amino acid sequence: CASSLRDRLGSPLHF.

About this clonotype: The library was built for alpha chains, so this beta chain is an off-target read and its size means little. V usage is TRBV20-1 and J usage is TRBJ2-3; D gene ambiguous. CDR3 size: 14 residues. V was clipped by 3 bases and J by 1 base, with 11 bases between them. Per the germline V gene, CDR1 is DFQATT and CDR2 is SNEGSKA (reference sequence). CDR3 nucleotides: TGCAGTGCTAGTAAGGGTGTGGGCACAGATACGCAGTATTTT. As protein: CSASKGVGTDTQYF.

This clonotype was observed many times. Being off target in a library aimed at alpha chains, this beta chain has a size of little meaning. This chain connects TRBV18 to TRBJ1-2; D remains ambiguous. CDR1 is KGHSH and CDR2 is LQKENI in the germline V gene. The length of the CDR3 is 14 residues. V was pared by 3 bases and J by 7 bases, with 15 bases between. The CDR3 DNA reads TGTGCCAGCTCACCTCTCCGGGCTGCTGCTGGCTACACCTTC. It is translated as CASSPLRAAAGYTF. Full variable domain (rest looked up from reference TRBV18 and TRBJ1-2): NAGVMQNPRHLVRRRGQEARLRCSPMKGHSHVYWYRQLPEEGLKFMVYLQKENIIDESGMPKERFSAEFPKEGPSILRIQQVVRGDSAAYFCASSPLRAAAGYTFGSGTRLTVV.

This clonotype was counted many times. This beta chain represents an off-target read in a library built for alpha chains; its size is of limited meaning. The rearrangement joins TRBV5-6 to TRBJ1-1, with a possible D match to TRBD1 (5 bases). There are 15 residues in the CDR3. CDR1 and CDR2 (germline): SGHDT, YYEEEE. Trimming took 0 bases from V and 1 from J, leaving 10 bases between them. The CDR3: CASSLGLGPNTEAFF. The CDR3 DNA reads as TGTGCCAGCAGCTTGGGGCTGGGACCGAACACTGAAGCTTTCTTT.

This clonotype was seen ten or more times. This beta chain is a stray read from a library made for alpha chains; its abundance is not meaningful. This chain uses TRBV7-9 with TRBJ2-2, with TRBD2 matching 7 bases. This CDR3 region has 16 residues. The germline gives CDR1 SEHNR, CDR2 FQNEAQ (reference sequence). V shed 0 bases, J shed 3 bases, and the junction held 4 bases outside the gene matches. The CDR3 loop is CASSLAAGRYTGELFF. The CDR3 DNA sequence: TGTGCCAGCAGCTTAGCAGCGGGGCGATACACCGGGGAGCTGTTTTTT.

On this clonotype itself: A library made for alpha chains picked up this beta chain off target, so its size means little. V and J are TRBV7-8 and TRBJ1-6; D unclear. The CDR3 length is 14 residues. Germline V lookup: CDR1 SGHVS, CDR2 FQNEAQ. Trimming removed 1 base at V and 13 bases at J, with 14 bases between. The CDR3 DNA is TGTGCCAGCAGCTTAGAGGGCGGCCCAAGGCCCCTCCACTTT. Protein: CASSLEGGPRPLHF. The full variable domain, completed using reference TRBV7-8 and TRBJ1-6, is GAGVSQSPRYKVAKRGQDVALRCDPISGHVSLFWYQQALGQGPEFLTYFQNEAQLDKSGLPSDRFFAERPEGSVSTLKIQRTQQEDSAVYLCASSLEGGPRPLHFGNGTRLTVT.

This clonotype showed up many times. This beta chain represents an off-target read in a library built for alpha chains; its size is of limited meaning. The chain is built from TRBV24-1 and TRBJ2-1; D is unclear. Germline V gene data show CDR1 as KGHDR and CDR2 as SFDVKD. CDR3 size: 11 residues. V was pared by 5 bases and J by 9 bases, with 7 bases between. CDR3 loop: CATSVTGEQFF. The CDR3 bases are TGTGCCACCAGTGTGACGGGTGAGCAGTTCTTC.

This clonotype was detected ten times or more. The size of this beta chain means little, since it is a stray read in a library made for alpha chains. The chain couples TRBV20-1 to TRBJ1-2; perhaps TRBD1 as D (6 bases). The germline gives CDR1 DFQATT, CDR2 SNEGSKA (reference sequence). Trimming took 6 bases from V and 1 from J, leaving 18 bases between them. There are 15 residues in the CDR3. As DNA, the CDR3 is TGCAGTGCCGACATGGGGGCGACCTTTAACTATGGCTACACCTTC. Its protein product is CSADMGATFNYGYTF.

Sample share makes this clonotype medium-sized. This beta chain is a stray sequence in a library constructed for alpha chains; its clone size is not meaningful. The CDR3 sequence is CSARTGNSPLHF. The CDR3 bases are TGCAGTGCTAGGACAGGCAATTCACCCCTCCACTTT. The V gene is TRBV20-1, the J gene TRBJ1-6, with D maybe TRBD1 (6 bases). The CDR3 runs to 12 residues. In germline, CDR1 is DFQATT, CDR2 SNEGSKA (reference sequence). V lost 3 bases, J lost 7 bases, and 7 bases lay in between.

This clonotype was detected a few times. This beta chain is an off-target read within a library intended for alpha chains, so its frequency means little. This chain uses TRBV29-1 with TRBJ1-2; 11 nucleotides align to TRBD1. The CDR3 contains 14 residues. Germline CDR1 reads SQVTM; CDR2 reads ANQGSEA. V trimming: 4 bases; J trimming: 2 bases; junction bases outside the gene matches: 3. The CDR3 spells CSVVGQGANYGYTF. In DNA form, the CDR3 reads TGCAGCGTTGTAGGACAGGGGGCGAACTATGGCTACACCTTC.

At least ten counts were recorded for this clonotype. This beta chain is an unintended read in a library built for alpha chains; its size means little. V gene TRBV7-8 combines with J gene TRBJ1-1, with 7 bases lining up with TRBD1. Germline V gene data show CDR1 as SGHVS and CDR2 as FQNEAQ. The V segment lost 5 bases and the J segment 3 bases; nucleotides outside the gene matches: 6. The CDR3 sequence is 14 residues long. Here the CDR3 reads CASSPGTAYTEAFF. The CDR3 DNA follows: TGTGCCAGCAGCCCCGGGACAGCATACACTGAAGCTTTCTTT.

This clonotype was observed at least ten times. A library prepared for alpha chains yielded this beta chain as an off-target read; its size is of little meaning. The CDR3 coding sequence is TGCAGTGCTAGAGGCCGCATCTACGAGCAGTACTTC. Translating it yields CSARGRIYEQYF. The V and J genes are TRBV20-1 and TRBJ2-7; no definite D call. CDR3 length: 12 residues. V lost 1 base and J 3 bases, leaving 7 bases between the germline ends. Germline V gene lookup returns CDR1 DFQATT and CDR2 SNEGSKA (reference sequence).

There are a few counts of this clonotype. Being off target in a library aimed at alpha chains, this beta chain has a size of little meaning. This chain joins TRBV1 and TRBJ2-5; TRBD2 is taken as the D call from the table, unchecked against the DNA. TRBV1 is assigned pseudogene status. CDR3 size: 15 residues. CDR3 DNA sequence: TGCACCAGCAGCCGGGGACTAGCGGCTCTGGAGACCCAGTACTTC. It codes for CTSSRGLAALETQYF.